This paragraph reports one T cell receptor (beta chain). Its antigen is unknown. PCR primers comprised 60 Vbeta and 13 Jbeta primers. Original processing methods: About 9.9 million shared chains were among about 80 million unique TCR beta chains counted in a later analysis. The repertoire was sequenced with immunoSEQ multiplex PCR; TCRdb's copy has only in-frame clones and lacks some. V and J calls and clone size are copied from that table; D and trimming were computed from the DNA. The profile shows 200,000 or so clones, around 73% of them singletons. The data were obtained in a study of cytomegalovirus exposure and HLA in healthy donors. The study's findings and limits: Segments of the TCR beta V type were, in most cases, productive about 87% or about 30% of the time in an earlier analysis. In a later analysis, CMV-associated beta chains were mostly HLA-associated, it appeared. Cytomegalovirus status was reportedly diagnosed by the classifier with high specificity and sensitivity.

The source of this sequence is a male donor in good health and CMV-seronegative. The sample comprised PBMCs.

The CDR3 sequence is CASSLDRVDGYTF. The CDR3 DNA sequence: TGCGCCAGCAGCCTGGACAGGGTGGATGGCTACACCTTC. V and J are TRBV5-1 and TRBJ1-2, with 8 bases matching TRBD1. The CDR3 runs 13 residues. From germline, CDR1 is SGHRS and CDR2 YFSETQ. Trimming at V came to 4 bases and at J to 6 bases, leaving 5 bases not matched to a gene.